Listed here is a single TCR beta chain. This entry is derived from a study of shared clonotypes between healthy human individuals. Across the whole study: Researchers assigned three CD4 naive, three CD4 memory, two CD8 naive and one CD8 memory plate to each donor.

Assay execution proceeded at the deep level. The table came from immunoSEQ multiplex PCR; TCRdb's copy has only in-frame clones and leaves some out. In the table there are 650,000 to 700,000 clones, 90% of which are singletons. Study donors comprised healthy, HIV-negative adults devoid of recent acute infection or vaccination. Germline CDR1 and CDR2: MNHEY and SMNVEV (reference sequence). The J segment lost 3 bases and the V segment lost 5 bases, leaving 11 bases of the junction unmatched. The CDR3 has 16 residues. Sequenced input: memory CD8+ T cells from PBMCs. Subset of the sample: CD45RO+ cells pooled with CCR7-negative TemRA cells. The receptor comes from a man between 18 and 35 years old in good health. Some clones in this sample may be carry-over from other donors' samples. The chain has TRBV27 and TRBJ2-3, with 7 bases identical to TRBD2. CDR3 bases: TGTGCCAGCAGTCCATCTAGCGGAGAAGTGACAGATACGCAGTATTTT. It translates to CASSPSSGEVTDTQYF.